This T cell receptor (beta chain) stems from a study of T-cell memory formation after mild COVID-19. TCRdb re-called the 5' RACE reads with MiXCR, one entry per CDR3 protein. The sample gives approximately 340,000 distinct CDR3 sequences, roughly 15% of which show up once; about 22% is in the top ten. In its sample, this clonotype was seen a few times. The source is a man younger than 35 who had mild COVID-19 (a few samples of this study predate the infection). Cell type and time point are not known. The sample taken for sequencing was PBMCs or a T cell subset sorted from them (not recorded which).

CDR3 loop: CSATPPYRGSRSTDTQYF. In DNA form, the CDR3 reads TGCAGTGCCACACCACCCTACAGGGGTTCGAGAAGCACAGATACGCAGTATTTT. The V and J genes are TRBV20-1 and TRBJ2-3, with 7 positions matching TRBD1. CDR1 is DFQATT and CDR2 is SNEGSKA in the germline V gene (reference sequence). The V segment lost 6 bases and the J segment 0 bases; nucleotides outside the gene matches: 18. This CDR3 contains 18 residues.